The entry that follows covers one T cell receptor (beta chain) sequence. In the original workflow: From reference gene primer amplification, estimates of nucleated cell counts were derived. Using immunoSEQ multiplex PCR, the repertoire was profiled, and TCRdb retains in-frame clones only, with some absent. V and J calls and clone size are those listed in that table; D and trimming were worked out from the DNA. The sample consists of approximately 390,000 clones, almost 90% of them appearing once. The source of the sample is a study of blood T cell repertoires in COVID-19. Background on the study: Sites in the United States, Italy and Spain provided acute and convalescent COVID-19 samples.

Germline values: CDR1 MDHEN, CDR2 SYDVKM. Losses at the gene ends were 4 bases for V and 6 bases for J; bases not matched to a gene: 9. There are 15 residues in the CDR3. The genes are TRBV28 and TRBJ1-2, with 9 bases fitting TRBD1. The sequence came from a man aged 18 to 35 with active or convalescent COVID-19. Source material: peripheral blood. The CDR3 spells CASSYRDREFHGYTF. DNA of the CDR3: TGTGCCAGCAGTTACCGGGACAGGGAGTTCCATGGCTACACCTTC.